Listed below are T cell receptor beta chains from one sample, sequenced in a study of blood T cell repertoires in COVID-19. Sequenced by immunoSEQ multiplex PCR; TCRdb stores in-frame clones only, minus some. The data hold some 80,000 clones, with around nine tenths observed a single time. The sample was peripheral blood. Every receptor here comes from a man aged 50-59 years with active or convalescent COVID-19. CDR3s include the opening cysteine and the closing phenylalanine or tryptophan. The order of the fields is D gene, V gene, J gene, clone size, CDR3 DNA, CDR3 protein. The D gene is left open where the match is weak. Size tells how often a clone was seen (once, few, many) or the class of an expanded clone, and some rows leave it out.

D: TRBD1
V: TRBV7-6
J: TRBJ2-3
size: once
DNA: TGTGCCAGCAGCCCGGAGGACAGGGGAACAGATACGCAGTATTTT
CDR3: CASSPEDRGTDTQYF

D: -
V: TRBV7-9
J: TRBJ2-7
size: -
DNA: TGTGCCAGCAGCCAGGACATTTACTACGAGCAGTACTTC
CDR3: CASSQDIYYEQYF

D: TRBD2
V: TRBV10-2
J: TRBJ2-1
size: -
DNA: TGCGCCAGCACCCCGTCCTGGACTAGCAACAATGAGCAGTTCTTC
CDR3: CASTPSWTSNNEQFF

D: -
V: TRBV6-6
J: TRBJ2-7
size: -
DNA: TGTGCCAGCAGTTACAGATTCCAGGGCTCCTACGAGCAGTACTTC
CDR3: CASSYRFQGSYEQYF

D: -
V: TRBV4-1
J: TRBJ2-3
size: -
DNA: TGCGCCAGCAGCCGGGGACTTTCTAGCACAGATACGCAGTATTTT
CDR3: CASSRGLSSTDTQYF

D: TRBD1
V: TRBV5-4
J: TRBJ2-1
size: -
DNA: TGTGCCAGCAGCTTGGGACAGGGGACTGAGCAGTTCTTC
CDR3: CASSLGQGTEQFF

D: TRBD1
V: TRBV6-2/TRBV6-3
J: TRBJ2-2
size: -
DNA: TGTGCCAGCAGTCCCCCGGGACAGGGTAACACCGGGGAGCTGTTTTTT
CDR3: CASSPPGQGNTGELFF

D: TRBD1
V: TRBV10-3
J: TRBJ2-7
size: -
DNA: TGTGCCATCAGTCAAGGGACAGAGTTCTACGAGCAGTACTTC
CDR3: CAISQGTEFYEQYF

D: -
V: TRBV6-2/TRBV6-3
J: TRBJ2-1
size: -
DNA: TGTGCCAGCACCCCAGGAGAGGGAAGTGGGAATGAGCAGTTCTTC
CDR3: CASTPGEGSGNEQFF

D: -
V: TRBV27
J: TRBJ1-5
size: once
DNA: TGTGCCAGCAGCACCTATAGCAATCAGCCCCAGCATTTT
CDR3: CASSTYSNQPQHF

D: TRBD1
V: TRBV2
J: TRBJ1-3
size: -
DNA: TGTGCCAGCATACAGGGGGCGGACGGAAACACCATATATTTT
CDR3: CASIQGADGNTIYF

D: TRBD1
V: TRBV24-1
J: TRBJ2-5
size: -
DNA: TGTGCCACCAGTGATCCCGGACAGGGCGAGACCCAGTACTTC
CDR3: CATSDPGQGETQYF

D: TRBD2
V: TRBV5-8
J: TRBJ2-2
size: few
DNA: TGTGCCAGCAGCTCCCCCCCTGGGGGGGCGAACACCGGGGAGCTGTTTTTT
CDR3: CASSSPPGGANTGELFF